The 2 T cell receptor beta chains below were found in one sample sequenced in a study of blood T cell repertoires in COVID-19. Generated by immunoSEQ multiplex PCR, the TCRdb table keeps only in-frame clones and is missing some. The repertoire holds tens of thousands of clones, with around four fifths as singletons. Material for sequencing was peripheral blood. The origin of the receptors is a woman aged 55-69 years with acute or convalescent COVID-19.

This clone appeared a single time. The rearrangement uses TRBV2 and TRBJ1-2; 11 bases align to TRBD1. J lost 0 bases, V lost 6 bases, and 6 bases had no gene match. This CDR3 has 16 residues. Germline CDR1 and CDR2: SNHLY and FYNNEI. The CDR3 region is CASSGTGGLANYGYTF. Written as DNA, the CDR3 is TGTGCCAGCAGCGGGACAGGGGGGCTCGCTAACTATGGCTACACCTTC. The variable domain in full, with the rest retrieved from reference TRBV2 and TRBJ1-2, is EPEVTQTPSHQVTQMGQEVILRCVPISNHLYFYWYRQILGQKVEFLVSFYNNEISEKSEIFDDQFSVERPDGSNFTLKIRSTKLEDSAMYFCASSGTGGLANYGYTFGSGTRLTVV.

The DNA of the CDR3 is TGTGCCAGCAGTCTGTTCGGGGTTGAAAAACTGTTTTTT. Translation gives CASSLFGVEKLFF. The chain recombines TRBV27 with TRBJ1-4; D not certain. This CDR3 comprises 13 residues. V shed 5 bases and J shed 7 bases, with 11 bases lying between them. Germline-derived CDR1 and CDR2 are MNHEY and SMNVEV (reference sequence).